This TCR beta chain was sequenced for a study of regulatory T cells in long-lasting Graves disease. Sample time point: persistent/refractory GD, antithyroid drugs over 5 years with positive TRAb. TCR sequences were obtained from RNA taken from PBMCs. Clinicians diagnosed Graves' disease using American Thyroid Association guidelines. From an endocrinology department in Xi'an, China, came the patients. Comments on this clonotype: No antigen is known for it.

Arm-PCR of CDR3 regions with iRepertoire HTBI primers generated TCR beta libraries. TCRdb analysed the multiplex PCR reads with MiXCR anew, one entry per CDR3 protein. The table lists about 450,000 distinct CDR3 sequences, 23% of them singletons, with about 27% in the top ten. General study findings and limits: Persistent disease preferred TRBV28, TRBJ1-2 and TRBJ2-5; new disease, TRBV20-1 and TRBJ2-1. The study examined only peripheral blood, not thyroid tissue.

Germline CDR1 SNHLY, CDR2 FYNNEI. The CDR3 runs to 14 residues. The trim removed 1 base at V and 3 bases at J, leaving 2 bases unmatched. The source is a female donor with Graves disease. The V gene is TRBV2, the J gene TRBJ2-7; 8 bases match TRBD1. The sample here was peripheral blood mononuclear cells (PBMCs), taken when the disease was refractory, from a patient treated with antithyroid drugs. The CDR3 loop reads CASSEGTGNYEQYF. The CDR3 coding sequence is TGTGCCAGCAGTGAAGGGACAGGGAACTACGAGCAGTACTTC. Combining the CDR3 with reference TRBV2 and TRBJ2-7 gives the whole variable domain EPEVTQTPSHQVTQMGQEVILRCVPISNHLYFYWYRQILGQKVEFLVSFYNNEISEKSEIFDDQFSVERPDGSNFTLKIRSTKLEDSAMYFCASSEGTGNYEQYFGPGTRLTVT.